This TCR beta chain appears in the sequencing data of a study of blood T cell repertoires in COVID-19. Study background: Some COVID-19 samples were acute and others convalescent; all came from the United States, Italy and Spain.

The germline V gene has CDR1 MNHEY and CDR2 SMNVEV (reference sequence). This CDR3 spans 15 amino acids. V was clipped by 2 bases and J by 10 bases; unmatched bases: 8. Authors' data handling: Researchers report that nucleated cell counts were estimated from reference gene primer amplification. Data came from immunoSEQ multiplex PCR; TCRdb stores just in-frame clones and leaves some out. D and trimming were read from the DNA, whereas the V and J calls and clone size are those reported in that table. The repertoire holds 200,000 to 300,000 clones, with roughly 84% as singletons. The rearrangement joins TRBV27 to TRBJ1-6; 7 nucleotides align to TRBD1. The sequenced material came from peripheral blood. This receptor was obtained from a man aged 60 to 75 with acute or convalescent COVID-19. CDR3 sequence (DNA): TGTGCCAGCAGTTTAGCGACAGGGCTCAGGTCACCCCTCCACTTT. Its protein is CASSLATGLRSPLHF.